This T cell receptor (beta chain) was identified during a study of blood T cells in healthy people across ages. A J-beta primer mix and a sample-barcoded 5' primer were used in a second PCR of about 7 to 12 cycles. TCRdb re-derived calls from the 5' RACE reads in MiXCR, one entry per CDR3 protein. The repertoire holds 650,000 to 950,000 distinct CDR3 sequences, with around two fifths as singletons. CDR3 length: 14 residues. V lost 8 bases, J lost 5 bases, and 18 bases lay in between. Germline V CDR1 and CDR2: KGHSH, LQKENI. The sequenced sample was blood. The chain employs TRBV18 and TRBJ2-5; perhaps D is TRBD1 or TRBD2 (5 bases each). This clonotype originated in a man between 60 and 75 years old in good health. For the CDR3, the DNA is TGTGCCAGCACCCGGACCAGGGAGAGGGAGACCCAGTACTTC. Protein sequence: CASTRTRERETQYF.